These 26 T cell receptor beta chains originate from one sample sequenced in a study of read filtering for tumor transcriptome and immune sequencing. From about 0.4 ug of RNA, a library with molecular barcoded alpha/delta and beta/gamma adaptors was made. Using its own MiXCR run on the reads, TCRdb lists one record per CDR3 protein. Of some 130,000 distinct CDR3 sequences in the sample, roughly 13% were seen once. Sequenced: a population of CD138-negative cells sorted from bone marrow. These receptor sequences come from a donor over 35 with multiple myeloma.

Ten or more counts support this clonotype. The rearrangement joins TRBV29-1 to TRBJ2-2, with TRBD1 matching over 7 bases. This CDR3 region has 16 residues. From germline, CDR1 is SQVTM and CDR2 ANQGSEA. After removal of 1 base from V and 0 bases from J, the junction contained 5 bases not matched to a gene. The CDR3 sequence is CSVEGPRGTNTGELFF. The CDR3 DNA follows: TGCAGCGTTGAAGGCCCCAGGGGGACGAACACCGGGGAGCTGTTTTTT.

This clonotype was recorded at least ten times. V is TRBV18 and J is TRBJ1-4, with D possibly TRBD1 on 6 matching bases. Germline CDR1 KGHSH, CDR2 LQKENI. The CDR3 loop spans 14 amino acids. Between the trimmed V and J ends, which lost 4 bases and 8 bases, there was a span of 14 bases. This chain's CDR3 is CASSQTPGTEKLFF. The CDR3 DNA sequence: TGTGCCAGCTCACAAACCCCCGGGACAGAAAAACTGTTTTTT.

As concerns this clonotype: The germline gene is not matched at one end of the junction; a read error may be the cause. V gene TRBV29-1 combines with J gene TRBJ2-3; D may be TRBD1 (5 bases). CDR3 length: 14 amino acids. From germline, CDR1 is SQVTM and CDR2 ANQGSEA. The CDR3 spells CTVVKGAGTDTQYF. DNA for the CDR3: TGCACCGTTGTGAAAGGGGCCGGCACAGATACGCAGTATTTC.

In its sample, this clonotype was seen many times. This chain uses TRBV12-3 or TRBV12-4 with TRBJ1-1, with D hard to call. V dropped 5 bases and J dropped 6 bases, with 16 bases sitting between them. This CDR3 has 14 amino acids. CDR3 residues: CASSVTPGSSEAFF. CDR3 bases: TGTGCCAGCAGTGTGACACCGGGTTCGTCTGAAGCTTTCTTT.

There are many counts of this clonotype. The rearrangement links TRBV5-4 to TRBJ2-2; 8 nucleotides align to TRBD1. CDR1 is SGHNT, CDR2 YYREEE, per germline (reference sequence). The V segment lost 4 bases and the J segment 5 bases; nucleotides outside the gene matches: 10. CDR3 length equals 16 residues. CDR3 loop: CASSPRQGMRTGELFF. The CDR3 DNA follows: TGTGCCAGCAGCCCCCGACAGGGGATGAGGACCGGGGAGCTGTTTTTT.

Concerning this clonotype: This may be a read error: a much more frequent sequence differs by one nucleotide. The chain recombines TRBV27 with TRBJ2-6; D is unclear. This CDR3 has 11 residues. Germline lookup yields CDR1 MNHEY and CDR2 SMNVEV (reference sequence). CDR3 DNA sequence: TGTGCCACCTCTCGGGCCAACGTCCTGACTTTC. Its translation is CATSRANVLTF.

For this clonotype: A much larger clone differs from this one at a single base, so this may be a read error. This chain joins TRBV2 and TRBJ2-3; the D call may be TRBD1 or TRBD2 (5 bases each). Germline CDR1 is SNHLY and CDR2 is FYNNEI. V gave up 5 bases and J gave up 1 base, with 16 bases separating them. The CDR3 totals 16 residues. CDR3 sequence reads: CASSRGLGTRTDTQYF. The CDR3 bases are TGTGCCAGCAGTAGAGGCCTCGGGACCCGCACAGATACGCAGTATTTT.

The sample holds one count of this clonotype. At one end the junction does not follow the germline gene, possibly because of a read error. This rearrangement joins TRBV7-2 to TRBJ2-4; the D gene is possibly TRBD2 (5 bases). In germline, CDR1 is SGHTA, CDR2 FQGNSA. The CDR3 spans 17 residues. The CDR3 DNA reads as TGTGCCGGCAGCTTACCGTCCGCGAGGGTGGCCAAAAACATTCAGTACTTC. Translating it yields CAGSLPSARVAKNIQYF.

This clonotype was detected many times. The rearrangement uses TRBV7-9 and TRBJ2-7; D is undetermined. Trimming took 3 bases from V and 1 from J, leaving 4 bases between them. The CDR3 runs 12 residues. The germline CDR1 and CDR2 sequences are SEHNR and FQNEAQ (reference sequence). The CDR3 spells CASSFSSYEQYF. The CDR3 nucleotides read TGTGCCAGCAGCTTCTCGTCCTACGAGCAGTACTTC.

This clonotype was seen repeatedly, ten times or more. V gene TRBV6-6 combines with J gene TRBJ1-1, with 7 bases matching TRBD1. J gave up 0 bases and V 6 bases, and 4 bases lay outside the gene matches. The germline CDR1 and CDR2 sequences are MNHNY and SVGAGI (reference sequence). CDR3 length: 14 residues. The CDR3 DNA reads as TGTGCCAGCAGCAGCAGGGGGATGAACACTGAAGCTTTCTTT. This gives the protein CASSSRGMNTEAFF.

In this sample, this clonotype turned up many times. This chain connects TRBV5-6 to TRBJ1-1; no definite D call. Deletions cut 4 bases from V and 4 bases from J, with 11 bases between. The germline gives CDR1 SGHDT, CDR2 YYEEEE. The CDR3 runs to 13 residues. The CDR3 bases are TGTGCCAGCAGCCGGGCAATGGCCACTGAAGCTTTCTTT. Translated, it gives CASSRAMATEAFF.

Many counts were recorded for this clonotype. This chain uses TRBV6-2 or TRBV6-3 with TRBJ2-1; TRBD2 agrees at 15 bases. Germline loops: CDR1 MNHEY, CDR2 SVGEGT. CDR3 length: 21 residues. The V segment lost 5 bases and the J segment 0 bases; nucleotides outside the gene matches: 14. The CDR3 nucleotides are TGTGCCAGCAGTACCCTTCCGGGACTAGCGGGAGGAGGGGGCTCCTACAATGAGCAGTTCTTC. Translating gives CASSTLPGLAGGGGSYNEQFF.

In this sample, this clonotype turned up many times. The chain has TRBV29-1 and TRBJ2-1; D ambiguous. Germline assignment: CDR1 SQVTM and CDR2 ANQGSEA. The CDR3 runs to 14 residues. The V and J ends lost 4 bases and 2 bases respectively, with 12 bases between them. CDR3 DNA sequence: TGCAGCGTTGTTTTAGGCAGCACCTACAATGAGCAGTTCTTC. Amino acid sequence: CSVVLGSTYNEQFF.

This clonotype appeared a few times. A clone one base away is much larger, so this may be a read error. The chain employs TRBV12-3 or TRBV12-4 and TRBJ1-5; D perhaps matches TRBD1 (5 bases). The CDR3 is made up of 15 amino acids. The CDR3 DNA reads TGTGCCAGCAGTTTAGGGGGGGGGAGCAATCAGCCCCAGCGTTTT. Its protein product is CASSLGGGSNQPQRF.

This clonotype was found many times. CDR3 protein: CASSSGGAGKFAGNTIYF. In nucleotides, the CDR3 is TGTGCCAGCAGCTCAGGGGGAGCAGGGAAGTTCGCTGGAAACACCATATATTTT. The J gene is TRBJ1-3, the V gene TRBV7-9, with 7 bases aligning to TRBD1. The germline V gene has CDR1 SEHNR and CDR2 FQNEAQ (reference sequence). J lost 2 bases, V lost 4 bases, and 14 bases had no gene match. CDR3 length: 18 residues.

This clonotype showed up many times. In nucleotides, the CDR3 is TGTGCCAGCCATCGCGTGGGTAATTCACCCCTCCACTTT. This translates into CASHRVGNSPLHF. This sequence joins TRBV2 and TRBJ1-6; D uncertain. V lost 8 bases, J lost 6 bases, and 11 bases lay in between. Germline CDR1 is SNHLY and CDR2 is FYNNEI. The CDR3 loop spans 13 amino acids.

The chain joins TRBV7-3 to TRBJ2-1; 9 bases map to TRBD1. CDR1 and CDR2 (germline): SGHTA, FQGTGA. There are 12 residues in the CDR3. V dropped 5 bases and J dropped 9; count of bases not matched to a gene: 2. As DNA, the CDR3 is TGTGCCAGCAGCAGGACAGGGGTTGAGCAGTTCTTC. Its translation: CASSRTGVEQFF. Complete variable domain (other parts from reference TRBV7-3 and TRBJ2-1): GAGVSQTPSNKVTEKGKYVELRCDPISGHTALYWYRQSLGQGPEFLIYFQGTGAADDSGLPNDRFFAVRPEGSVSTLKIQRTERGDSAVYLCASSRTGVEQFFGPGTRLTVL.

The genes are TRBV7-2 and TRBJ2-5, with D uncertain. Trimming cost V 5 bases and J 1 base, with 14 bases left between them. Germline V gene lookup returns CDR1 SGHTA and CDR2 FQGNSA. CDR3 length equals 15 residues. The DNA of the CDR3 is TGTGCCAGCAGCCTCAGCGTAGCCCCCCAAGAGACCCAGTACTTC. The encoded protein is CASSLSVAPQETQYF. Supplemented by reference TRBV7-2 and TRBJ2-5, the full variable domain reads GAGVSQSPSNKVTEKGKDVELRCDPISGHTALYWYRQSLGQGLEFLIYFQGNSAPDKSGLPSDRFSAERTGGSVSTLTIQRTQQEDSAVYLCASSLSVAPQETQYFGPGTRLLVL.

Many counts were recorded for this clonotype. The genes are TRBV2 and TRBJ2-5; the D is unclear. Between the trimmed V and J ends, which lost 0 bases and 5 bases, there was a span of 16 bases. The CDR3 runs 16 residues. Germline CDR1 is SNHLY and CDR2 is FYNNEI. The CDR3 DNA reads as TGTGCCAGCAGTGAAGCGTACACAGAAAAAGCGGAGACCCAGTACTTC. As protein: CASSEAYTEKAETQYF.

This clonotype was observed many times. The chain couples TRBV12-3 or TRBV12-4 to TRBJ1-6, with unresolved D. The ends were cut back, 0 bases at V and 8 bases at J, with 8 bases in the middle. The CDR3 totals 14 residues. The CDR3 sequence: CASSLARSDSPLHF. The CDR3 DNA reads TGTGCCAGCAGTTTAGCCAGGTCGGATTCACCCCTCCACTTT.

This clonotype was counted ten times or more. This chain joins TRBV5-5 and TRBJ1-1; tentatively, D is TRBD1 (6 bases). Germline V CDR1 and CDR2: SGHKS, YYEKEE (reference sequence). This CDR3 contains 17 residues. V was trimmed by 0 bases and J by 0 bases, leaving 15 bases between them. Here the CDR3 reads CASSLGETGWVNTEAFF. Written as DNA, the CDR3 is TGTGCCAGCAGCTTGGGAGAAACAGGGTGGGTGAACACTGAAGCTTTCTTT.

This clonotype has a count of ten or more. The rearrangement links TRBV29-1 to TRBJ2-3, with D possibly called TRBD1 or TRBD2 (6 bases each). CDR3 length equals 15 residues. The germline V gene has CDR1 SQVTM and CDR2 ANQGSEA. Trimming removed 4 bases at V and 1 base at J, with 15 bases between. CDR3: CSVARRGEGTDTQYF. The CDR3 nucleotides read TGCAGCGTTGCCCGTAGGGGGGAGGGCACAGATACGCAGTATTTT.

This clonotype was seen at least ten times. The V call is TRBV4-1, the J call TRBJ2-6; TRBD1 agrees at 8 bases. The V gene end was trimmed by 0 bases and the J gene end by 4 bases; junction bases not matched to a gene: 8. Per germline, CDR1 MGHRA and CDR2 YSYEKL. The CDR3 consists of 18 residues. The CDR3 DNA is TGCGCCAGCAGCCAAGATTATTGGACAGGGACCGGGGCCAACGTCCTGACTTTC. This encodes CASSQDYWTGTGANVLTF.

For this clonotype: A much more abundant neighbour one base away suggests this may be a read error. The chain combines TRBV29-1 with TRBJ2-1; 11 nucleotides match TRBD2. This CDR3 region has 14 residues. Germline V gene data show CDR1 as SQVTM and CDR2 as ANQGSEA. The CDR3: CSVGLAALLNGQFF. The CDR3 DNA reads TGCAGCGTGGGACTAGCGGCGCTTCTCAATGGGCAGTTCTTC.

This chain joins TRBV28 and TRBJ2-7, with TRBD1 as a possible D gene (5 bases). The CDR3 has 14 residues. V lost 8 bases, J lost 5 bases, and 19 bases lay in between. Per germline, CDR1 MDHEN and CDR2 SYDVKM. In nucleotides, the CDR3 is TGTGCCAGCGTTAGGGGCGTAACTTCGAACGAGCAGTACTTC. It is translated as CASVRGVTSNEQYF.

This clonotype was seen repeatedly, ten times or more. The chain's CDR3 is CASSLMSREQFF. CDR3 coding DNA: TGTGCCAGCAGCTTAATGTCGCGAGAGCAGTTCTTC. The V gene is TRBV7-9, the J gene TRBJ2-1; D gene uncertain. The V gene's germline CDR1 is SEHNR and CDR2 FQNEAQ (reference sequence). There are 12 residues in the CDR3. Between the trimmed V and J ends, which lost 2 bases and 10 bases, there was a span of 9 bases.